These T cell receptor beta chains were read from a single sample in a study of shared clonotypes between healthy human individuals. Using immunoSEQ multiplex PCR, the repertoire was profiled, and TCRdb retains in-frame clones only, with some absent. The sample carries about 1.1 million clones, about 80% recorded once. The sample consisted of memory CD4+ T cells from PBMCs. Receptors were obtained from a man aged 18-30 years in good health. Some clones in this sample may be carry-over from other donors' samples. CDR3s include the opening cysteine and the closing phenylalanine or tryptophan. A D gene is named only where the DNA matches it firmly. Some rows mark clone size as missing; the rest say once, few, many or name a class of expanded clone.

j_gene: TRBJ1-5; abundance: NA; d_gene: NA; v_gene: TRBV19; CDR3nt: TGTGCCAGTAGTTCTCAACAGGGTACCGGCAATCAGCCCCAGCATTTT; CDR3aa: CASSSQQGTGNQPQHF
j_gene: TRBJ1-5; abundance: few; d_gene: NA; v_gene: TRBV7-9; CDR3nt: TGTGCCAGCAGCCTGCAGGGTAGCAATCAGCCCCAGCATTTT; CDR3aa: CASSLQGSNQPQHF
j_gene: TRBJ2-2; abundance: once; d_gene: TRBD2; v_gene: TRBV7-3; CDR3nt: TGTGCCAGCAGCTACCCGACTAGCGGGAGCGCCGGGGAGCTGTTTTTT; CDR3aa: CASSYPTSGSAGELFF
j_gene: TRBJ2-5; abundance: many; d_gene: NA; v_gene: TRBV29-1; CDR3nt: TGCAGCGTTGTCAAGCGGGCGGTGGATGGGGAGACCCAGTACTTC; CDR3aa: CSVVKRAVDGETQYF
j_gene: TRBJ1-3; abundance: NA; d_gene: TRBD1; v_gene: TRBV6-1; CDR3nt: TGTGCCAGCAGTCCGACAGGGACTGGAAACACCATATATTTT; CDR3aa: CASSPTGTGNTIYF
j_gene: TRBJ1-2; abundance: once; d_gene: NA; v_gene: TRBV28; CDR3nt: TGTGCCAGCAGTTTCCCGGGGTTTGAGGGCTACACCTTC; CDR3aa: CASSFPGFEGYTF
j_gene: TRBJ1-1; abundance: NA; d_gene: NA; v_gene: TRBV29-1; CDR3nt: TGCAGCCTCAGCTCGGGGAACACTGAAGCTTTCTTT; CDR3aa: CSLSSGNTEAFF
j_gene: TRBJ1-4; abundance: NA; d_gene: NA; v_gene: TRBV11-2; CDR3nt: TGTGCCAGCAGCTCTCTTCGCGGCAAAGCAACTAATGAAAAACTGTTTTTT; CDR3aa: CASSSLRGKATNEKLFF
j_gene: TRBJ1-2; abundance: NA; d_gene: NA; v_gene: TRBV6-1; CDR3nt: TGTGCCAGCAGTGACAGGGGTGGCAACTATGGCTACACCTTC; CDR3aa: CASSDRGGNYGYTF
j_gene: TRBJ1-1; abundance: few; d_gene: NA; v_gene: TRBV6-1; CDR3nt: TGTGCCAGCGAAGGGGCAGCTAACACTGAAGCTTTCTTT; CDR3aa: CASEGAANTEAFF
j_gene: TRBJ1-2; abundance: NA; d_gene: NA; v_gene: TRBV28; CDR3nt: TGTGCCAGCAGTTTTTCCGGAGGGCGCTATGGCTACACCTTC; CDR3aa: CASSFSGGRYGYTF
j_gene: TRBJ2-1; abundance: few; d_gene: NA; v_gene: TRBV25-1; CDR3nt: TGTGCCAGCAGTGAGCCCGGGTTCGATGAGCAGTTCTTC; CDR3aa: CASSEPGFDEQFF
j_gene: TRBJ2-3; abundance: NA; d_gene: NA; v_gene: TRBV29-1; CDR3nt: TGCAGCGTGGGGGGATTTCGGAACACAGATACGCAGTATTTT; CDR3aa: CSVGGFRNTDTQYF
j_gene: TRBJ1-2; abundance: NA; d_gene: TRBD1; v_gene: TRBV9; CDR3nt: TGTGCCAGTGGACAGGGGGGAGCTAACTATGGCTACACCTTC; CDR3aa: CASGQGGANYGYTF
j_gene: TRBJ2-7; abundance: NA; d_gene: NA; v_gene: TRBV6-6; CDR3nt: TGTGCCAGCTCCGGCTGGGGAAACGCCTACGAGCAGTACTTC; CDR3aa: CASSGWGNAYEQYF
j_gene: TRBJ2-7; abundance: NA; d_gene: TRBD2; v_gene: TRBV4-3; CDR3nt: TGCGCCAGCAGCCCGGGACTAGCGGGAGGGACCTACGAGCAGTACTTC; CDR3aa: CASSPGLAGGTYEQYF
j_gene: TRBJ1-1; abundance: many; d_gene: NA; v_gene: TRBV2; CDR3nt: TGTGCCAGCAGTGTTAGTTCAGGAAGTTATAACACTGAAGCTTTCTTT; CDR3aa: CASSVSSGSYNTEAFF
j_gene: TRBJ2-3; abundance: NA; d_gene: NA; v_gene: TRBV5-4; CDR3nt: TGTGCCAGCAGCTTGGTCTCTACTAGCACAGATACGCAGTATTTT; CDR3aa: CASSLVSTSTDTQYF
j_gene: TRBJ2-2; abundance: few; d_gene: TRBD2; v_gene: TRBV18; CDR3nt: TGTGCCAGCTCACCGGGACTAGCGGGATCCGGGGAGCTGTTTTTT; CDR3aa: CASSPGLAGSGELFF
j_gene: TRBJ2-3; abundance: few; d_gene: TRBD2; v_gene: TRBV4-1; CDR3nt: TGCGCCAGCAGCCAAGAGGGGACTAGCGGGAGGCCTAGGGTAGATACGCAGTATTTT; CDR3aa: CASSQEGTSGRPRVDTQYF
j_gene: TRBJ1-1; abundance: once; d_gene: NA; v_gene: TRBV6-5; CDR3nt: TGTGCCAGCAGTTACTCGGACGGTTGGACTGAAGCTTTCTTT; CDR3aa: CASSYSDGWTEAFF
j_gene: TRBJ2-5; abundance: NA; d_gene: NA; v_gene: TRBV5-4; CDR3nt: TGTGCCAGCAGCTTGTCGGGAAGTAGGGAGACCCAGTACTTC; CDR3aa: CASSLSGSRETQYF
j_gene: TRBJ2-7; abundance: once; d_gene: NA; v_gene: TRBV5-1; CDR3nt: TGCGCCAGCAGCTTGGCCAGAGGGGCGCTTTACGAGCAGTACTTC; CDR3aa: CASSLARGALYEQYF
j_gene: TRBJ2-7; abundance: NA; d_gene: NA; v_gene: TRBV30; CDR3nt: TGTGCCTGGAGGACCCCCGTGCGGCAGTACTTC; CDR3aa: CAWRTPVRQYF
j_gene: TRBJ2-7; abundance: NA; d_gene: NA; v_gene: TRBV30; CDR3nt: TGTGCCTGGGGACGTGGTCTTGGCAGGGGACCTCGCGAGCAGTACTTC; CDR3aa: CAWGRGLGRGPREQYF
j_gene: TRBJ1-5; abundance: NA; d_gene: NA; v_gene: TRBV11-2; CDR3nt: TGTGCCAGCAGCTTAGACGGGGGGGCACAGCCCCAGCATTTT; CDR3aa: CASSLDGGAQPQHF
j_gene: TRBJ2-7; abundance: NA; d_gene: TRBD1; v_gene: TRBV5-4; CDR3nt: TGTGCCAGCAGCTCCGCCAGGGGGTGGGGCGAGCAGTACTTC; CDR3aa: CASSSARGWGEQYF
j_gene: TRBJ2-7; abundance: NA; d_gene: TRBD1; v_gene: TRBV7-9; CDR3nt: TGTGCCAGCAGCTCACCGGGACAGGGAGTAATGGTCTCCTACGAGCAGTACTTC; CDR3aa: CASSSPGQGVMVSYEQYF
j_gene: TRBJ2-2; abundance: NA; d_gene: TRBD1; v_gene: TRBV7-8; CDR3nt: TGTGCCAGCAGCAGGGACAGCGGTACGAACACCGGGGAGCTGTTTTTT; CDR3aa: CASSRDSGTNTGELFF
j_gene: TRBJ1-4; abundance: NA; d_gene: NA; v_gene: TRBV5-6; CDR3nt: TGTGCCAGCAGCTTGACGGGTTCTAATGAAAAACTGTTTTTT; CDR3aa: CASSLTGSNEKLFF
j_gene: TRBJ2-1; abundance: NA; d_gene: NA; v_gene: TRBV7-3; CDR3nt: TGTGCCAGCAGCTTAAACCCCCGGATGGATGAGCAGTTCTTC; CDR3aa: CASSLNPRMDEQFF
j_gene: TRBJ2-3; abundance: NA; d_gene: TRBD2; v_gene: TRBV28; CDR3nt: TGTGCCAGTCTGACAGGAGGACTAGCGGGAGAGGGCACAGATACGCAGTATTTT; CDR3aa: CASLTGGLAGEGTDTQYF
j_gene: TRBJ1-5; abundance: NA; d_gene: TRBD1; v_gene: TRBV6-6; CDR3nt: TGTGCCAGCAGTAAAGGGGACAGGGGCTATCAGCCCCAGCATTTT; CDR3aa: CASSKGDRGYQPQHF
j_gene: TRBJ2-1; abundance: NA; d_gene: NA; v_gene: TRBV6-5; CDR3nt: TGTGCCAGCAGACACTACAATGAGCAGTTCTTC; CDR3aa: CASRHYNEQFF
j_gene: TRBJ2-7; abundance: few; d_gene: NA; v_gene: TRBV7-9; CDR3nt: TGTGCCAGCAGCTCAGGACGAGCCTACGAGCAGTACTTC; CDR3aa: CASSSGRAYEQYF
j_gene: TRBJ2-5; abundance: NA; d_gene: NA; v_gene: TRBV21-1; CDR3nt: TGTGCCAGCAGCAGGCAGCAAGAGACCCAGTACTTC; CDR3aa: CASSRQQETQYF
j_gene: TRBJ2-7; abundance: few; d_gene: NA; v_gene: TRBV7-2; CDR3nt: TGTGCCAGCAGCTTAGCTATCGGGGCAGCCCACGAGCAGTACTTC; CDR3aa: CASSLAIGAAHEQYF
j_gene: TRBJ2-1; abundance: NA; d_gene: TRBD2; v_gene: TRBV2; CDR3nt: TGTGCCAACAGGCCCGGGACTACTTACAATGAGCAGTTCTTC; CDR3aa: CANRPGTTYNEQFF
j_gene: TRBJ1-4; abundance: NA; d_gene: TRBD1; v_gene: TRBV28; CDR3nt: TGTGCCAGCAGCCCGAACAGGGGGGGAGGCGAAAAACTGTTTTTT; CDR3aa: CASSPNRGGGEKLFF
j_gene: TRBJ2-7; abundance: NA; d_gene: NA; v_gene: TRBV29-1; CDR3nt: TGCAGCGTTGCCCCCGTCAGGGCTAAAACCTACGAGCAGTACTTC; CDR3aa: CSVAPVRAKTYEQYF
j_gene: TRBJ1-1; abundance: few; d_gene: NA; v_gene: TRBV30; CDR3nt: TGTGCCGGGGCGAACACTGAAGCTTTCTTT; CDR3aa: CAGANTEAFF
j_gene: TRBJ2-7; abundance: once; d_gene: TRBD2; v_gene: TRBV6-4; CDR3nt: TGTGCCAGCAGTAGGGTAGCGGGAGGCCTACCACCCGAGCAGTACTTC; CDR3aa: CASSRVAGGLPPEQYF
j_gene: TRBJ2-2; abundance: NA; d_gene: TRBD2; v_gene: TRBV5-1; CDR3nt: TGCGCCAGCAGCCGTGGACTAGCGGAGGCGAACACCGGGGAGCTGTTTTTT; CDR3aa: CASSRGLAEANTGELFF
j_gene: TRBJ1-1; abundance: few; d_gene: NA; v_gene: TRBV7-6; CDR3nt: TGTGCCAGCAGCTCGGGGACCCCAAACACTGAAGCTTTCTTT; CDR3aa: CASSSGTPNTEAFF
j_gene: TRBJ1-3; abundance: NA; d_gene: NA; v_gene: TRBV10-3; CDR3nt: TGTGCCATCAGCGGGACGAACACTGGAAACACCATATATTTT; CDR3aa: CAISGTNTGNTIYF
j_gene: TRBJ1-2; abundance: NA; d_gene: NA; v_gene: TRBV6-5; CDR3nt: TGTGCCAGCAGCCTCAGCGGGGGTGACTATGGCTACACCTTC; CDR3aa: CASSLSGGDYGYTF
j_gene: TRBJ2-1; abundance: NA; d_gene: NA; v_gene: TRBV14; CDR3nt: TGTGCCAGCAGCCAAGGGAGGAGTAATGAGCAGTTCTTC; CDR3aa: CASSQGRSNEQFF
j_gene: TRBJ1-3; abundance: NA; d_gene: TRBD1; v_gene: TRBV7-8; CDR3nt: TGTGCCAGCAGCTTGGGACAGTACTTCTCTGGAAACACCATATATTTT; CDR3aa: CASSLGQYFSGNTIYF
j_gene: TRBJ1-2; abundance: NA; d_gene: TRBD1; v_gene: TRBV5-4; CDR3nt: TGTGCCAGCAGCCGTACGACAGGGAGGAACTATGGCTACACCTTC; CDR3aa: CASSRTTGRNYGYTF
j_gene: TRBJ2-2; abundance: NA; d_gene: NA; v_gene: TRBV28; CDR3nt: TGTGCCAGCAGTGACTCGAGCTCCGGGGAGCTGTTTTTT; CDR3aa: CASSDSSSGELFF
j_gene: TRBJ1-1; abundance: NA; d_gene: TRBD1; v_gene: TRBV2; CDR3nt: TGTGCCAGCAGTGTCTTGACAGGGGGCACTGAAGCTTTCTTT; CDR3aa: CASSVLTGGTEAFF
j_gene: TRBJ1-1; abundance: NA; d_gene: TRBD1; v_gene: TRBV5-1; CDR3nt: TGCGCCAGCAGCCATGGACAGGGAGGATACACTGAAGCTTTCTTT; CDR3aa: CASSHGQGGYTEAFF
j_gene: TRBJ1-2; abundance: NA; d_gene: TRBD1; v_gene: TRBV5-4; CDR3nt: TGTGCCAGCAGCTTGGTGGGACAGCGGTTCTATGGCTACACCTTC; CDR3aa: CASSLVGQRFYGYTF
j_gene: TRBJ1-2; abundance: NA; d_gene: NA; v_gene: TRBV28; CDR3nt: TGTGCCACCAAACGTGTGGGGATAGGCTATGGCTACACCTTC; CDR3aa: CATKRVGIGYGYTF
j_gene: TRBJ1-1; abundance: NA; d_gene: TRBD1; v_gene: TRBV18; CDR3nt: TGTGCCAGCTCACGAACGACAGGGGCTAACACTGAAGCTTTCTTT; CDR3aa: CASSRTTGANTEAFF
j_gene: TRBJ2-1; abundance: NA; d_gene: NA; v_gene: TRBV5-1; CDR3nt: TGCGCCAGCAGCTTGATGGCCTCCGACAATGAGCAGTTCTTC; CDR3aa: CASSLMASDNEQFF
j_gene: TRBJ2-2; abundance: NA; d_gene: NA; v_gene: TRBV4-2; CDR3nt: TGTGCCAGCAGCCAAGAATCGGCTAGGATTACCGGGGAGCTGTTTTTT; CDR3aa: CASSQESARITGELFF
j_gene: TRBJ1-5; abundance: NA; d_gene: NA; v_gene: TRBV7-8; CDR3nt: TGTGCCAGCAGTCTTTCGGAGGCTAGCAATCAGCCCCAGCATTTT; CDR3aa: CASSLSEASNQPQHF
j_gene: TRBJ2-1; abundance: NA; d_gene: NA; v_gene: TRBV11-2; CDR3nt: TGTGCCAGCAGCCCAATCCAATCCGGGCGGTGGGGCAATGAGCAGTTCTTC; CDR3aa: CASSPIQSGRWGNEQFF